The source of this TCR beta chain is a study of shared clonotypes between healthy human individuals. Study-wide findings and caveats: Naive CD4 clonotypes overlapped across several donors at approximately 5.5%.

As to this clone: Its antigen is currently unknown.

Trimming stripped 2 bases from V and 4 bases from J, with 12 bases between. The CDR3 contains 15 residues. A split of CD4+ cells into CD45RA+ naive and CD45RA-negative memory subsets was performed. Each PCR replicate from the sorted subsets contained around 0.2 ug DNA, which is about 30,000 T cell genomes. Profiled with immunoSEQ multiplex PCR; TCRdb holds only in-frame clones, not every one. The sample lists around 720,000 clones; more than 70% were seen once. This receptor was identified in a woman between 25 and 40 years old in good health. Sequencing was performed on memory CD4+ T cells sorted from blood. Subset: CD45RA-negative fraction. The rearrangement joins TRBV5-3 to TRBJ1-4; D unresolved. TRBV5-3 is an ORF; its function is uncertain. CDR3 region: CARSLGCTHNEKLFF. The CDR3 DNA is TGTGCCAGAAGCTTAGGATGTACCCATAATGAAAAACTGTTTTTT.